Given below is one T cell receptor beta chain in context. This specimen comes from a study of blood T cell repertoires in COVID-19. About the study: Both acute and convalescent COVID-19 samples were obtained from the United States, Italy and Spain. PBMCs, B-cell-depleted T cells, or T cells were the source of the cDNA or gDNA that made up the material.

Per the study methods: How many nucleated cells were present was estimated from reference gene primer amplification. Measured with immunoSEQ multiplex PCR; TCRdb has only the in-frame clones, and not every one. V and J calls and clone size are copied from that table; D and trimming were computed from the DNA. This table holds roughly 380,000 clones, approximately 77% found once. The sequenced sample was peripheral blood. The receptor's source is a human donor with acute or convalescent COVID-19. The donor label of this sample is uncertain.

The CDR3 sequence: CASSLVGGEQFF. The CDR3 coding sequence is TGTGCCAGCAGCTTAGTGGGGGGTGAGCAGTTCTTC. The chain has TRBV5-6 and TRBJ2-1; a possible D gene is TRBD2 (6 bases). V gave up 2 bases and J gave up 9 bases, with 9 bases separating them. The CDR3 runs 12 residues. Per the germline V gene, CDR1 is SGHDT and CDR2 is YYEEEE. The complete variable domain, with remaining parts taken from reference TRBV5-6 and TRBJ2-1, reads DAGVTQSPTHLIKTRGQQVTLRCSPKSGHDTVSWYQQALGQGPQFIFQYYEEEERQRGNFPDRFSGHQFPNYSSELNVNALLLGDSALYLCASSLVGGEQFFGPGTRLTVL.